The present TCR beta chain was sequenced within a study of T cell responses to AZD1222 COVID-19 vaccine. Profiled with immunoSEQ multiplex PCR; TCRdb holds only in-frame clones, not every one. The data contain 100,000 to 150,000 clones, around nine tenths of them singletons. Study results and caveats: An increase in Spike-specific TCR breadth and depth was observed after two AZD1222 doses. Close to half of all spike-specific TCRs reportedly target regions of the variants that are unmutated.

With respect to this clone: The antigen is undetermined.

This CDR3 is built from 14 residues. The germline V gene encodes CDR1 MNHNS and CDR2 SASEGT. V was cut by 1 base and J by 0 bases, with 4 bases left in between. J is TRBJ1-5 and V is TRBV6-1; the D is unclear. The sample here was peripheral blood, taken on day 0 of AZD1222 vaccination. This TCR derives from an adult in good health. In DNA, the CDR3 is TGTGCCAGCAGTGAAGTCGGTAGCAATCAGCCCCAGCATTTT. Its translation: CASSEVGSNQPQHF.